Below are 17 T cell receptor beta chains sequenced from a single sample in a study of neurological immune-mediated disorders. From the 5' RACE reads, TCRdb called clonotypes with MiXCR, one entry per CDR3 protein. The table has fewer than 45,000 distinct CDR3 sequences, roughly 10% seen once. Time point meaning: technical triplicate 1. The sample comprised PBMCs. Receptors originate from a man between 60 and 70 years old with HTLV-1-associated myelopathy (HAM/TSP).

This clonotype occurred many times. This chain uses TRBV7-9 with TRBJ1-1; D might be TRBD1 (6 bases). CDR1 SEHNR and CDR2 FQNEAQ come from the germline V gene (reference sequence). The CDR3 runs to 13 residues. Trimming removed 6 bases from V and 10 bases from J, with 18 bases in between. The CDR3 region has the DNA TGTGCCAGCAGTTCTACAGGGTCTTGGGGAGCTTTCTTT. Protein: CASSSTGSWGAFF. The complete variable domain, with remaining parts taken from reference TRBV7-9 and TRBJ1-1, reads DTGVSQNPRHKITKRGQNVTFRCDPISEHNRLYWYRQTLGQGPEFLTYFQNEAQLEKSRLLSDRFSAERPKGSFSTLEIQRTEQGDSAMYLCASSSTGSWGAFFGQGTRLTVV.

At least ten counts were recorded for this clonotype. The chain is built from TRBV5-1 and TRBJ2-7; D possibly matches TRBD1 or TRBD2 (5 bases each). The CDR3 runs to 15 residues. With 0 bases removed from V and 3 bases from J, the gap between germline ends came to 13 bases. Per the germline V gene, CDR1 is SGHRS and CDR2 is YFSETQ. CDR3 in amino acids: CASSLDGTPLYEQYF. For the CDR3, the DNA is TGCGCCAGCAGCTTGGACGGGACCCCCCTCTACGAGCAGTACTTC.

There are many counts of this clonotype. J is TRBJ1-1 and V is TRBV5-1, with D possibly TRBD1 on 5 matching bases. Germline-derived CDR1 and CDR2 are SGHRS and YFSETQ. Trimming removed 5 bases at V and 5 bases at J, with 13 bases between. This CDR3 has 13 residues. The CDR3 loop is CASSQGVGTEAFF. The CDR3 region has the DNA TGCGCCAGCAGTCAGGGCGTGGGGACTGAAGCTTTCTTT.

This clonotype is deemed medium-sized. The rearrangement links TRBV5-6 to TRBJ2-7; 7 positions match TRBD1. Germline V gives CDR1 SGHDT, CDR2 YYEEEE. The CDR3 sequence is 14 residues long. V shed 0 bases, J shed 3 bases, and the junction held 3 bases outside the gene matches. CDR3 bases: TGTGCCAGCAGCTTGGGACAGGGAAGCTACGAGCAGTACTTC. This sequence encodes CASSLGQGSYEQYF. Using reference TRBV5-6 and TRBJ2-7 for the parts outside the CDR3, the full variable domain is DAGVTQSPTHLIKTRGQQVTLRCSPKSGHDTVSWYQQALGQGPQFIFQYYEEEERQRGNFPDRFSGHQFPNYSSELNVNALLLGDSALYLCASSLGQGSYEQYFGPGTRLTVT.

In this sample, this clonotype turned up many times. CDR3 DNA sequence: TGTGCCAGCAGCGCCTCAGGACTAGCGGGACCTAATGAGCAGTTCTTC. Translated, it gives CASSASGLAGPNEQFF. The chain links TRBV9 to TRBJ2-1; the match to TRBD2 covers 12 bases. V was clipped by 3 bases and J by 7 bases; unmatched bases: 8. CDR1 and CDR2 (germline): SGDLS, YYNGEE. The CDR3 totals 16 residues.

The table lists this clonotype with many counts. The chain links TRBV7-9 to TRBJ1-3; D is undetermined. Germline V gene data show CDR1 as SEHNR and CDR2 as FQNEAQ (reference sequence). This CDR3 spans 13 amino acids. Deletions cut 1 base from V and 0 bases from J, with 1 base between. This CDR3 reads CASSLGSGNTIYF. The CDR3 DNA reads TGTGCCAGCAGCTTAGGCTCTGGAAACACCATATATTTT.

The V gene is TRBV19, the J gene TRBJ2-1; TRBD2 matches at 8 bases. Germline V gene sequence: CDR1 LNHDA, CDR2 SQIVND (reference sequence). The ends lost 7 bases at V and 6 bases at J; junction bases unmatched: 5. CDR3 length: 13 residues. Written as DNA, the CDR3 is TGTGCCAGTAACCCGGGAGGGCCCAATGAGCAGTTCTTC. Protein product: CASNPGGPNEQFF. The whole variable domain, remainder taken from reference TRBV19 and TRBJ2-1, is DGGITQSPKYLFRKEGQNVTLSCEQNLNHDAMYWYRQDPGQGLRLIYYSQIVNDFQKGDIAEGYSVSREKKESFPLTVTSAQKNPTAFYLCASNPGGPNEQFFGPGTRLTVL.

As regards this clonotype: A much more abundant neighbour one base away suggests this may be a read error. Here the CDR3 DNA reads TGTGCCAGCAGCAGTCCCCGGGACAGCGGCCTCTACGAGCAGTACTTC. Residues: CASSSPRDSGLYEQYF. The chain carries TRBV27 and TRBJ2-7; 7 bases are a match to TRBD1. Losses at the gene ends were 6 bases for V and 3 bases for J; bases not matched to a gene: 14. CDR1 is MNHEY and CDR2 is SMNVEV in the germline V gene (reference sequence). This CDR3 contains 16 residues.

This clonotype was recorded many times. The gene calls are TRBV29-1 and TRBJ2-2; TRBD1 matches 10 bases. In germline, CDR1 is SQVTM, CDR2 ANQGSEA. This CDR3 is built from 14 residues. DNA of the CDR3: TGCGGCTTTCACCGGGACAGGGGTGCCGGGGAGCTGTTTTTT. The encoded protein is CGFHRDRGAGELFF.

This clonotype showed up many times. The genes are TRBV12-3 or TRBV12-4 and TRBJ2-7, with 8 bases lining up with TRBD1. Losses at the gene ends were 4 bases for V and 4 bases for J; bases not matched to a gene: 9. CDR3 length: 15 amino acids. The DNA of the CDR3 is TGTGCCAGCAGTTCGGACAGGGATTTAGGTTACGAGCAGTACTTC. This translates into CASSSDRDLGYEQYF.

At least ten counts were recorded for this clonotype. The chain couples TRBV5-1 to TRBJ2-7, with D tentatively TRBD1 (6 bases). Per germline, CDR1 SGHRS and CDR2 YFSETQ. Trimming shortened V by 1 base and J by 7 bases, and 24 bases separated the two germline ends. CDR3 length: 17 residues. The CDR3 region has the DNA TGCGCCAGCAGCTTGAATCCGGGACAAGGCCCTTCCGGGGAGCAGTACTTC. This codes for CASSLNPGQGPSGEQYF.

This clonotype was recorded many times. V is TRBV5-1 and J is TRBJ2-5; 14 bases are shared with TRBD2. The germline V gene has CDR1 SGHRS and CDR2 YFSETQ. With V trimmed by 3 bases and J by 5 bases, 6 bases remained unmatched. The CDR3 totals 16 residues. The CDR3 loop is CASSSGTSGRWETQYF. The DNA for the CDR3 is TGCGCCAGCAGCTCCGGGACTAGCGGGAGATGGGAGACCCAGTACTTC.

This clonotype was found many times. V is TRBV11-2 and J is TRBJ1-1, with no clear D. This CDR3 contains 13 residues. Trimming took 2 bases from V and 1 from J, leaving 5 bases between them. Germline CDR1 and CDR2: SGHAT and FQNNGV. As DNA, the CDR3 is TGTGCCAGCAGCTTACTAAGGAACACTGAAGCTTTCTTT. Protein: CASSLLRNTEAFF.

This clonotype was observed at least ten times. The chain recombines TRBV29-1 with TRBJ2-1; a possible D gene is TRBD2 (6 bases). Trimming shortened V by 7 bases and J by 1 base, and 8 bases separated the two germline ends. The CDR3 covers 12 residues. Germline CDR1 is SQVTM and CDR2 is ANQGSEA. The DNA for the CDR3 is TGCAGCGGGGCGGGATCCTACAATGAGCAGTTCTTC. This sequence encodes CSGAGSYNEQFF.

Ten or more counts support this clonotype. This sequence joins TRBV27 and TRBJ2-2; 7 bases are a match to TRBD2. J was trimmed by 7 bases and V by 2 bases; bases with no gene match: 4. The CDR3 sequence is 14 residues long. Germline CDR1 MNHEY, CDR2 SMNVEV (reference sequence). The CDR3 protein is CASSLGGGIGELFF. In DNA, the CDR3 is TGTGCCAGCAGTTTAGGGGGGGGGATCGGGGAGCTGTTTTTT.

The CDR3 region has the DNA TGTGCCAGCAGTTACTCCGTTAGCGGGATAGTTCGAGGTGAGCAGTTCTTC. Residues: CASSYSVSGIVRGEQFF. The chain employs TRBV6-5 and TRBJ2-1, with 8 bases fitting TRBD2. CDR3 size: 17 residues. V was pared by 0 bases and J by 9 bases, with 13 bases of the junction left unmatched. Germline assignment: CDR1 MNHEY and CDR2 SVGAGI.

This clonotype was found many times. The chain combines TRBV2 with TRBJ1-5; D gene unclear. Germline values: CDR1 SNHLY, CDR2 FYNNEI. The CDR3 has 14 amino acids. V was cut by 2 bases and J by 4 bases, with 9 bases left in between. Here the CDR3 DNA reads TGTGCCAGCAGTGAATCCGGGCGAAATCAGCCCCAGCATTTT. It encodes CASSESGRNQPQHF.